This T cell receptor beta chain was recovered during a study of shared clonotypes between healthy human individuals. In the study overall: Three men and two women, aged 18 to 49, were donors.

Study conclusions and caveats: The expectation was that sequencing depth would affect clonotype sharing among donors. What limited the represented genetic and exposure-history diversity was the small number of donors.

V lost 2 bases to trimming and J lost 1 base, with 8 bases between them. This CDR3 contains 14 residues. CDR1 SGHAT and CDR2 FQNNGV come from the germline V gene. Only in-frame clones appear in the TCRdb table, and some are missing; sequencing was by immunoSEQ multiplex PCR. The table shows millions of clones, with roughly nine tenths occurring only once. A split of CD4+ cells into CD45RA+ naive and CD45RA-negative memory subsets was performed. As to this clone: Its antigen is undetermined.

The rearrangement links TRBV11-2 to TRBJ1-1; no firm D call. The sequencing sample was made of naive CD4+ T cells sorted from blood. Regarding subset: CD45RA+ positively selected. The sequence was obtained from a man between 18 and 35 years old in good health. In nucleotides, the CDR3 is TGTGCCAGCAGCTTAAATGGGGAGAACACTGAAGCTTTCTTT. This translates into CASSLNGENTEAFF.